Listed below are T cell receptor beta chains from one sample, sequenced in a study of beta chain features in type 1 diabetes. Some clones are missing from TCRdb's copy, which holds only in-frame ones; the method was immunoSEQ multiplex PCR. In the table there are about 130,000 clones, around a tenth of which are singletons. Sequenced input: central memory CD4+ T cells from blood. These receptors came from a man aged 18 to 29 in good health. Each CDR3 is given with its conserved first and last residue. Fields, in order: V gene, clone size, CDR3 protein. Size values are once, few and many counts, or a class for expanded clones, and some rows have none.

>TRBV30|few
CAWSTGGDYGYTF
>TRBV2|few
CASKLGGHTEAFF
>TRBV7-8|few
CASSSQGAGNTIYF
>TRBV7-9|many
CASTEGTDTQYF
>TRBV7-2|few
CASSLGGGRGDYGYTF
>TRBV6-5|few
CASSSTSGGLANEQFF
>TRBV5-4|NA
CASSPRQGGWSGANVLTF
>TRBV5-1|many
CASSSGTVQETQYF
>TRBV19|few
CASSAKPGQGTLYEQYF
>TRBV7-2|few
CASSPGTGITYEQYF
>TRBV2|NA
CASTTGGEQYF
>TRBV27|few
CASSRQGYYNEQFF
>TRBV18|NA
CASSPSSWDTVSPLHF
>TRBV6-1|NA
CASSGGQSNQPQHF
>TRBV18|few
CASSPAGEGYTF
>TRBV4-3|few
CASSQENLNTGELFF
>TRBV7-8|NA
CASTDRGGYQETQYF
>TRBV7-2|few
CASSLHGSSNEKLFF
>TRBV20-1|few
CSARAGNIQYF
>TRBV5-1|few
CASSPGQGALEQYF
>TRBV15|few
CATSRGSGSSYNSPLHF
>TRBV27|few
CASRTGDTFQQYF
>TRBV13|many
CASTSYGDRTSGGYNEQFF
>TRBV7-6|NA
CASSLDGRDSPLHF
>TRBV7-6|once
CASSQGQWTGELFF
>TRBV2|few
CASSVTSGFF
>TRBV30|few
CAWSVGRASGGAHEQFF
>TRBV10-3|few
CAISVGDSVQETQYF
>TRBV28|NA
CASRRGTEGRNEQFF
>TRBV9|NA
CASSVRRESVRGLQYNEQFF
>TRBV29-1|many
CSVGGQGAKEQYF
>TRBV19|few
CASSIRTGSNQPQHF
>TRBV5-6|few
CASSSGVVETQYF
>TRBV10-3|NA
CASMFVGSSGNTIYF
>TRBV5-4|NA
CASSLGRSTYNEQFF
>TRBV9|NA
CASSGAGGYEQYF
>TRBV7-6|few
CASTLLPASGGAQETQYF
>TRBV7-2|NA
CASSLRQEAYEQYF
>TRBV6-5|few
CASSYQAGGPETQYF
>TRBV4-3|many
CASSQVGQDNEQFF